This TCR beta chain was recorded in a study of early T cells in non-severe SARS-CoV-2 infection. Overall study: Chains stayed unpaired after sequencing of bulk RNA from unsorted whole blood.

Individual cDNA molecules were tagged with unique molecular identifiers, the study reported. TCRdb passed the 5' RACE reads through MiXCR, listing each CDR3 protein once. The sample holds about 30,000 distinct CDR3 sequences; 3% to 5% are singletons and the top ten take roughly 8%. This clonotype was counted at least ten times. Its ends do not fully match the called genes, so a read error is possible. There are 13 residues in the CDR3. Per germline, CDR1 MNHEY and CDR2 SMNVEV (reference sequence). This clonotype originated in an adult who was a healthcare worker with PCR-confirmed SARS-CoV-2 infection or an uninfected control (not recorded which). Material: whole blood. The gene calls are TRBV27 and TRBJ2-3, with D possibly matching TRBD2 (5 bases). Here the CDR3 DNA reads TGTGCCAGTGGACTGGGGATCACAGATACGCAGTTTTTT. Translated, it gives CASGLGITDTQFF.